The 4 T cell receptor beta chains below were found in one sample sequenced in a study of T cells in Graves' hyperthyroidism and ophthalmopathy. Amplification targeted TCR beta CDR3 regions from RNA transcripts. First-round RT-PCR targeting the TCR CDR3 was performed with the HTBI primer set. TCRdb itself ran the multiplex PCR reads through MiXCR, one entry per CDR3 protein. Counted here are 750,000 to 950,000 distinct CDR3 sequences, more than 30% occurring once; the ten biggest clones make up around 9.3%. Material: blood. The receptors come from a man in his late teens or twenties with Graves' hyperthyroidism.

This clonotype was picked up many times. This chain uses TRBV29-1 with TRBJ1-1; D perhaps matches TRBD1 (6 bases). Trimming shortened V by 7 bases and J by 3 bases, and 12 bases separated the two germline ends. This CDR3 is 12 amino acids long. Germline V CDR1 and CDR2: SQVTM, ANQGSEA. The CDR3 loop is CSAGGHDTEAFF. CDR3 bases: TGCAGCGCCGGGGGGCACGACACTGAAGCTTTCTTT.

This sequence joins TRBV5-1 and TRBJ1-1, with D unresolved. The ends were cut back, 0 bases at V and 5 bases at J, with 14 bases in the middle. Looked up from germline, CDR1 is SGHRS and CDR2 is YFSETQ. The CDR3 totals 15 residues. As DNA, the CDR3 is TGCGCCAGCAGCTTGGCCGAGGGATTAGGAACTGAAGCTTTCTTT. This encodes CASSLAEGLGTEAFF.

This clonotype was seen a few times. The genes are TRBV13 and TRBJ1-1; TRBD1 aligns across 7 bases. Germline loops: CDR1 PRHDT, CDR2 FYEKMQ (reference sequence). The CDR3 contains 15 residues. V shed 4 bases, J shed 1 base, and the junction held 6 bases outside the gene matches. The CDR3 nucleotides are TGTGCCAGCAGCTATAACCCAGGGGGGAACACTGAAGCTTTCTTT. This codes for CASSYNPGGNTEAFF.

The CDR3 loop is CASSQGDWLMVDEQYF. The CDR3 DNA reads TGCGCCAGCAGCCAAGGCGACTGGCTCATGGTGGACGAGCAGTACTTC. The chain links TRBV4-1 to TRBJ2-7, with no clear D. V was trimmed by 1 base and J by 5 bases, leaving 18 bases between them. Germline assignment: CDR1 MGHRA and CDR2 YSYEKL. The CDR3 runs 16 residues.